This T cell receptor (beta chain) was recovered during a study of patients and donors after allogeneic stem cell transplantation. The CDR3 extends over 15 amino acids. Unmatched junction bases numbered 11, after V lost 4 bases and J lost 8 bases. CDR1 and CDR2 from the germline V gene are MNHEY and SVGAGI. TCRdb called the RT-PCR reads again in MiXCR, with one record for every CDR3 protein. The sample includes 400,000 to 500,000 distinct CDR3 sequences, under 20% of them seen just once. V usage is TRBV6-5 and J usage is TRBJ2-1; 7 bases align to TRBD2. Sequenced: blood, either unsorted or a sorted T cell fraction (not recorded which). The source of this sequence is a human donor who was either an allogeneic HSCT recipient or a stem cell or donor lymphocyte infusion donor (not recorded which). It is not recorded whose cells these are; they may come from a transplant donor. The CDR3 spells CASSFYGRLSHEQFF. In nucleotides, the CDR3 is TGTGCCAGCAGTTTTTACGGGAGGTTGAGTCATGAGCAGTTCTTC.